The next 21 T cell receptor beta chains were all read from a single sample in a study of T cell repertoires in cytomegalovirus infection. One entry per CDR3 protein results from TCRdb running MiXCR on the reads. The table records about 740,000 distinct CDR3 sequences, 35% to 45% of them present only once. The sequencing sample was made of PBMCs. The receptor set was obtained from a human donor in good health (CMV status not recorded). Some clones in this sample may be carry-over from other donors' samples.

This chain links TRBV27 with TRBJ2-3; D is unclear. From germline, CDR1 is MNHEY and CDR2 SMNVEV (reference sequence). V lost 6 bases and J 5 bases, leaving 18 bases between the germline ends. CDR3 length: 15 amino acids. Written as DNA, the CDR3 is TGTGCCAGCAGCCCCGCGGTGCGGACCGGAGATACGCAGTATTTT. It encodes CASSPAVRTGDTQYF.

This clonotype was counted ten times or more. The V and J genes are TRBV6-1 and TRBJ1-6; D uncertain. This CDR3 spans 14 amino acids. CDR1 is MNHNS and CDR2 is SASEGT in the germline V gene. The germline V and J ends were trimmed by 4 bases and 5 bases, with 9 bases remaining between them. CDR3: CASSAKEDNSPLHF. CDR3 bases: TGTGCCAGCAGTGCGAAGGAAGATAATTCACCCCTCCACTTT.

V and J are TRBV2 and TRBJ2-5; D perhaps matches TRBD1 (5 bases). This CDR3 has 13 residues. Trimming pared 4 bases from V and 2 bases from J, leaving 8 bases between. Germline V gene sequence: CDR1 SNHLY, CDR2 FYNNEI. CDR3 amino acids: CASSGNRQETQYF. The CDR3 nucleotides read TGTGCCAGCAGTGGTAACAGGCAAGAGACCCAGTACTTC.

The rearrangement links TRBV12-3 or TRBV12-4 to TRBJ1-1; D unclear. The germline V and J ends were trimmed by 2 bases and 1 base, with 17 bases remaining between them. CDR3 size: 17 residues. The CDR3 loop reads CASSLSIPRRGNTEAFF. CDR3 DNA sequence: TGTGCCAGCAGTTTAAGTATTCCAAGAAGAGGGAACACTGAAGCTTTCTTT.

A few counts support this clonotype. The chain carries TRBV28 and TRBJ1-1; D is ambiguous. This CDR3 is built from 12 residues. Germline CDR1 reads MDHEN; CDR2 reads SYDVKM. V was cut by 2 bases and J by 3 bases, with 4 bases left in between. This CDR3 is CASSLPHTEAFF. As DNA, the CDR3 is TGTGCCAGCAGTTTACCGCACACTGAAGCTTTCTTT.

The chain recombines TRBV6-5 with TRBJ2-5; 11 nucleotides line up with TRBD2. The length of the CDR3 is 16 residues. CDR1 and CDR2 from the germline V gene are MNHEY and SVGAGI. Germline trimming cut 0 bases from V and 7 bases from J; bases unmatched to any gene: 7. For the CDR3, the DNA is TGTGCCAGCAGTTACTCAGGGACTAGCGGTTCGCGGACCCAGTACTTC. Protein: CASSYSGTSGSRTQYF.

The chain joins TRBV30 to TRBJ1-1; TRBD1 matches 9 bases. Germline-derived CDR1 and CDR2 are GTSNPN and SVGIG (reference sequence). The trim removed 7 bases at V and 5 bases at J, leaving 14 bases unmatched. The CDR3 loop spans 15 amino acids. CDR3 nucleotide sequence: TGTGCCTTTACTAAGCCGGGACAGGGTAGGACTGAAGCTTTCTTT. Translating it yields CAFTKPGQGRTEAFF.

A note on this clonotype: This sequence may be a read error, since a much larger clone differs from it by one base. The rearrangement links TRBV7-6 to TRBJ2-7, with D tentatively TRBD2 (5 bases). The J call is uncertain, as TRBJ2-1 better fits the DNA end. The length of the CDR3 is 14 residues. Germline-derived CDR1 and CDR2 are SGHVS and FNYEAQ. Written as DNA, the CDR3 is TGTGCCAGCAGCCCACTGGTGGGAGAATACGAGCAGTTCTTC. Amino acids: CASSPLVGEYEQFF.

This chain joins TRBV11-1 and TRBJ2-5; a weak D match, TRBD2 (6 bases). The V gene lost 8 bases and the J gene lost 5 bases, with 18 bases spanning the gap. Germline CDR1 reads SGHAT; CDR2 reads FQDESV (reference sequence). CDR3 length equals 14 residues. The CDR3 bases are TGTGCCAGCTGCCCTAGATCGGCGGGGGAGACCCAGTACTTC. Protein product: CASCPRSAGETQYF.

The CDR3 loop reads CASSQDAIPGTIINEQFF. CDR3 nucleotide sequence: TGTGCCAGCAGCCAAGATGCAATCCCCGGGACCATTATCAATGAGCAGTTCTTC. This chain links TRBV3-1 with TRBJ2-1; D assignment may be TRBD1 or TRBD2 (5 bases each). The V end was cut by 0 bases, the J end by 6 bases, with 21 bases between. The CDR3 has 18 residues. CDR1 LGHDT and CDR2 YNNKEL come from the germline V gene (reference sequence).

The chain uses TRBV6-7 and TRBJ1-6; the D is unclear. TRBV6-7 is treated as an ORF (open reading frame) with a function not yet certain. This CDR3 is 14 amino acids long. The V end lost 0 bases, the J end lost 12 bases, and 12 bases lay between the germline ends. CDR3 residues: CASSYSRYIGPLHF. The CDR3 DNA sequence: TGTGCCAGCAGTTACTCCCGCTACATCGGACCCCTCCACTTT.

This chain links TRBV5-1 with TRBJ2-5, with D possibly called TRBD1 or TRBD2 (5 bases each). The CDR3 consists of 13 residues. V was shortened by 4 bases and J by 2 bases, with 9 bases between the two germline ends. Germline V CDR1 and CDR2: SGHRS, YFSETQ. The CDR3 DNA sequence: TGCGCCAGCAGCGCCGGGGCTCAAGAGACCCAGTACTTC. This encodes CASSAGAQETQYF.

This clonotype showed up just a few times. The chain combines TRBV5-6 with TRBJ2-3; D remains unclear. CDR1 and CDR2 (germline): SGHDT, YYEEEE. Trimming shortened V by 1 base and J by 0 bases, and 18 bases separated the two germline ends. The CDR3 totals 18 residues. For the CDR3, the DNA is TGTGCCAGCAGCTTGTATGTACGCAGGCCTAAAAGCACAGATACGCAGTATTTT. This sequence encodes CASSLYVRRPKSTDTQYF.

The V gene is TRBV28, the J gene TRBJ2-2; 8 bases align to TRBD2. V lost 7 bases and J lost 3; bases outside the gene matches: 7. Germline lookup yields CDR1 MDHEN and CDR2 SYDVKM. The CDR3 totals 15 residues. The CDR3 DNA reads TGTGCCAGCAATTCGGGAGGGCCGGACACCGGGGAGCTGTTTTTT. Amino acids: CASNSGGPDTGELFF.

The V gene is TRBV11-3, the J gene TRBJ2-5; D gene ambiguous. The CDR3 contains 13 residues. V shed 4 bases and J shed 5 bases, with 11 bases lying between them. In germline, CDR1 is SGHNT, CDR2 YENEEA. DNA of the CDR3: TGTGCCAGCAGCTCGTTGTTGTCTGAGACCCAGTACTTC. It encodes CASSSLLSETQYF. Together with reference TRBV11-3 and TRBJ2-5, the CDR3 gives the full variable domain: EAGVVQSPRYKIIEKKQPVAFWCNPISGHNTLYWYLQNLGQGPELLIRYENEEAVDDSQLPKDRFSAERLKGVDSTLKIQPAELGDSAVYLCASSSLLSETQYFGPGTRLLVL.

Note on this clonotype: A much larger clone differs from this one at a single base, so this may be a read error. The chain has TRBV11-2 and TRBJ2-5; D not resolved. The germline V gene has CDR1 SGHAT and CDR2 FQNNGV. The CDR3 loop spans 14 amino acids. The CDR3: CANSLDGAGETQYF. CDR3 DNA: TGTGCCAACAGCTTAGATGGCGCTGGGGAGACCCAGTACTTC.

This clonotype occurred a few times. The chain employs TRBV12-3 or TRBV12-4 and TRBJ2-7; 11 bases match TRBD2. V lost 6 bases to trimming and J lost 4 bases; unmatched junction nucleotides: 11. This CDR3 is built from 16 residues. CDR3 amino acids: CASSRSRLAGSYEQYF. CDR3 DNA: TGTGCCAGCAGCCGATCCAGACTAGCGGGGTCGTACGAGCAGTACTTC.

The rearrangement uses TRBV2 and TRBJ1-5, with 7 positions matching TRBD1. CDR3 size: 14 residues. Trimming removed 7 bases from V and 6 bases from J; junction bases left unmatched: 9. In germline, CDR1 is SNHLY, CDR2 FYNNEI. The CDR3 loop reads CASNGQAGGQPQHF. CDR3 DNA sequence: TGTGCCAGCAATGGACAGGCCGGCGGTCAGCCCCAGCATTTT.

Note on this clonotype: The CDR3 does not close with the conserved phenylalanine or tryptophan, likely indicating a read error. The chain recombines TRBV7-2 with TRBJ2-3; 16 bases line up with TRBD2. Trimming took 1 base from V and 4 from J; bases not matched to a gene: 8. Germline CDR1 reads SGHTA; CDR2 reads FQGNSA. The CDR3 has 19 amino acids. Here the CDR3 reads CASSLVGGLAGGPADTQYL. CDR3 nucleotide sequence: TGTGCCAGCAGCTTAGTGGGGGGACTAGCGGGAGGGCCTGCAGATACGCAGTATCTT.

V and J are TRBV28 and TRBJ2-5, with a possible D match to TRBD1 (6 bases). Germline CDR1 reads MDHEN; CDR2 reads SYDVKM. Trimming cost V 7 bases and J 1 base, with 13 bases left between them. The CDR3 sequence is 14 residues long. DNA of the CDR3: TGTGCCAGCACTATCCCGGACAGCCAAGAGACCCAGTACTTC. It is translated as CASTIPDSQETQYF.

CDR3 in DNA: TGTGCCAGTAGTGGGACAGGGGCTCCCGAAGAGACCCAGTACTTC. Its translation: CASSGTGAPEETQYF. The V gene is TRBV19, the J gene TRBJ2-5, with 10 positions matching TRBD1. The length of the CDR3 is 15 residues. Losses at the gene ends were 5 bases for V and 3 bases for J; bases not matched to a gene: 6. Germline V gene data show CDR1 as LNHDA and CDR2 as SQIVND (reference sequence). The full variable domain, with the rest looked up from reference TRBV19 and TRBJ2-5, is DGGITQSPKYLFRKEGQNVTLSCEQNLNHDAMYWYRQDPGQGLRLIYYSQIVNDFQKGDIAEGYSVSREKKESFPLTVTSAQKNPTAFYLCASSGTGAPEETQYFGPGTRLLVL.